The 14 T cell receptor beta chains below were found in one sample sequenced in a study of graft-versus-host responses after intestinal transplantation. Their recognized antigens are unknown. This table comes from immunoSEQ multiplex PCR, and its TCRdb copy is limited to in-frame clones, with some not included. The repertoire holds about 90,000 clones, with roughly 92% as singletons. Sequences were derived from unstimulated CD4+ T cells sorted from spleen or lymph node cells, sampled before intestinal transplant. All receptors come from a human donor who received an intestinal transplant.

V is TRBV30 and J is TRBJ1-1; TRBD1 agrees at 8 bases. The J segment lost 4 bases and the V segment lost 5 bases, leaving 9 bases of the junction unmatched. The CDR3 totals 14 residues. CDR1 and CDR2 from the germline V gene are GTSNPN and SVGIG (reference sequence). The CDR3 DNA is TGTGCCTGGTGGCAGGGGGCGGTAGGCACTGAAGCTTTCTTT. Its translation is CAWWQGAVGTEAFF.

The chain's CDR3 is CASSFRDGETQYF. The CDR3 DNA sequence: TGCGCCAGCAGCTTCAGGGACGGGGAGACCCAGTACTTC. This chain uses TRBV5-1 with TRBJ2-5; D may correspond to TRBD1 or TRBD2 (5 bases each). The germline V gene has CDR1 SGHRS and CDR2 YFSETQ. Trimming took 2 bases from V and 5 from J, leaving 10 bases between them. The CDR3 spans 13 residues.

For the CDR3, the DNA is TGTGCCAGCAGCCAAGTTTGGGGCACCGGGGAGCTGTTTTTT. Its protein product is CASSQVWGTGELFF. V gene TRBV14 combines with J gene TRBJ2-2, with D unclear. This CDR3 comprises 14 residues. Germline CDR1 SGHDN, CDR2 FVKESK. Trimming took off 1 base at V and 4 bases at J, with 7 bases between the two ends. The whole variable domain, remainder taken from reference TRBV14 and TRBJ2-2, is EAGVTQFPSHSVIEKGQTVTLRCDPISGHDNLYWYRRVMGKEIKFLLHFVKESKQDESGMPNNRFLAERTGGTYSTLKVQPAELEDSGVYFCASSQVWGTGELFFGEGSRLTVL.

This clone was found once. The rearrangement uses TRBV18 and TRBJ2-7; 10 bases are shared with TRBD1. The ends lost 3 bases at V and 4 bases at J; junction bases unmatched: 9. Germline V gene sequence: CDR1 KGHSH, CDR2 LQKENI. CDR3 length: 16 amino acids. This CDR3 is CASSPRTGQGTYEQYF. The CDR3 DNA sequence: TGTGCCAGCTCACCTCGTACGGGACAGGGGACTTACGAGCAGTACTTC.

The chain links TRBV11-2 to TRBJ2-1, with 10 bases that match TRBD2. Germline V CDR1 and CDR2: SGHAT, FQNNGV. The CDR3 consists of 16 residues. Trimming removed 4 bases from V and 6 bases from J; junction bases left unmatched: 9. The CDR3 nucleotides are TGTGCCAGCAGCTCCCGAGCGGGAGGGCGGGGCAATGAGCAGTTCTTC. Encoded protein: CASSSRAGGRGNEQFF.

This chain uses TRBV28 with TRBJ2-1, with 10 bases lining up with TRBD1. The CDR3 is made up of 14 amino acids. The germline V gene encodes CDR1 MDHEN and CDR2 SYDVKM. J gave up 8 bases and V 8 bases, and 9 bases lay outside the gene matches. CDR3 residues: CASANRGQGYEQFF. CDR3 DNA: TGTGCCAGCGCTAACAGGGGACAGGGGTATGAGCAGTTCTTC.

This clone was detected only once. This rearrangement joins TRBV7-8 to TRBJ2-1; 7 bases are shared with TRBD2. V dropped 0 bases and J dropped 5; count of bases not matched to a gene: 7. Germline V gives CDR1 SGHVS, CDR2 FQNEAQ. CDR3 length equals 16 residues. The CDR3 DNA reads as TGTGCCAGCAGCTTAGCGAGCGCTAGCGGAAACAATGAGCAGTTCTTC. Translation: CASSLASASGNNEQFF.

The rearrangement joins TRBV9 to TRBJ1-2; TRBD1 aligns across 12 bases. From germline, CDR1 is SGDLS and CDR2 YYNGEE. J was trimmed by 7 bases and V by 0 bases; bases with no gene match: 4. CDR3 length equals 15 residues. The CDR3 loop is CASSVEGTGGRGYTF. The DNA for the CDR3 is TGTGCCAGCAGCGTAGAGGGGACAGGGGGCCGTGGCTACACCTTC.

This clone was detected only once. The V call is TRBV11-3, the J call TRBJ2-3, with D unresolved. V was cut by 7 bases and J by 1 base, with 12 bases left in between. The CDR3 has 14 residues. The germline V gene encodes CDR1 SGHNT and CDR2 YENEEA. CDR3 region: CASTLGIRTDTQYF. For the CDR3, the DNA is TGTGCCAGCACGTTGGGGATACGCACAGATACGCAGTATTTT.

The V call is TRBV19, the J call TRBJ2-7; D not certain. Germline CDR1 LNHDA, CDR2 SQIVND (reference sequence). The V end was cut by 6 bases, the J end by 3 bases, with 6 bases between. The CDR3 is made up of 11 amino acids. The CDR3 bases are TGTGCCAGTAGAATGGGCTACGAGCAGTACTTC. As protein: CASRMGYEQYF. The entire variable domain, with the rest obtained from reference TRBV19 and TRBJ2-7, is as follows: DGGITQSPKYLFRKEGQNVTLSCEQNLNHDAMYWYRQDPGQGLRLIYYSQIVNDFQKGDIAEGYSVSREKKESFPLTVTSAQKNPTAFYLCASRMGYEQYFGPGTRLTVT.

The J gene is TRBJ2-7, the V gene TRBV28; 8 bases are a match to TRBD1. The ends lost 6 bases at V and 3 bases at J; junction bases unmatched: 4. Germline V gene lookup returns CDR1 MDHEN and CDR2 SYDVKM. The CDR3 contains 13 residues. The CDR3 sequence is CASSVGQGYEQYF. CDR3 DNA: TGTGCCAGCAGCGTAGGACAGGGCTACGAGCAGTACTTC. Combining the CDR3 with reference TRBV28 and TRBJ2-7 gives the whole variable domain DVKVTQSSRYLVKRTGEKVFLECVQDMDHENMFWYRQDPGLGLRLIYFSYDVKMKEKGDIPEGYSVSREKKERFSLILESASTNQTSMYLCASSVGQGYEQYFGPGTRLTVT.

The table lists this clone with a count of one. The rearrangement joins TRBV30 to TRBJ2-3; tentatively, D is TRBD2 (6 bases). CDR1 GTSNPN and CDR2 SVGIG come from the germline V gene (reference sequence). This CDR3 is built from 15 residues. V was pared by 4 bases and J by 2 bases, with 16 bases between. The CDR3 DNA reads TGTGCCTGGAATTATTTGGGGAGGACCACAGATACGCAGTATTTT. Translated: CAWNYLGRTTDTQYF.

This clone was recorded only once. The V and J genes are TRBV6-1 and TRBJ1-6, with D maybe TRBD1 (5 bases). V was pared by 1 base and J by 9 bases, with 13 bases between. The length of the CDR3 is 15 residues. Germline lookup yields CDR1 MNHNS and CDR2 SASEGT. The CDR3 bases are TGTGCCAGCAGTGAAGTGGTCAGGGAGGGTTCACCCCTCCACTTT. Encoded protein: CASSEVVREGSPLHF.

The chain combines TRBV30 with TRBJ1-5; 8 nucleotides agree with TRBD1. After removal of 3 bases from V and 6 bases from J, the junction contained 7 bases not matched to a gene. This CDR3 has 14 amino acids. The germline V gene has CDR1 GTSNPN and CDR2 SVGIG (reference sequence). CDR3 DNA sequence: TGTGCCTGGAGGAACCAGGGGGCCGTTCAGCCCCAGCATTTT. Residues: CAWRNQGAVQPQHF.